Listed below are T cell receptor beta chains from one sample, sequenced in a study of shared clonotypes between healthy human individuals. The assay was immunoSEQ multiplex PCR, and TCRdb's table has in-frame clones only and misses some. Of 1.4 million or so clones listed, approximately 98.5% are singletons. Sequencing was done on a sample of naive CD4+ T cells sorted from blood. These receptors all come from a man younger than 40 in good health. The CDR3 runs from the conserved cysteine through the conserved F or W. A D gene is named only where the DNA matches it firmly.

J	D	V	CDR3	DNA
TRBJ1-5	TRBD1	TRBV19	CASSTRETGGPKGNQPQHF	TGTGCCAGTAGTACCCGGGAGACAGGGGGCCCTAAGGGCAATCAGCCCCAGCATTTT
TRBJ1-1	NA	TRBV7-2	CASRPSLGGDTEAFF	TGTGCCAGCAGACCTAGCCTGGGGGGGGACACTGAAGCTTTCTTT
TRBJ2-5	TRBD2	TRBV6-5	CASSYQLAGAGETQYF	TGTGCCAGCAGTTACCAACTAGCGGGAGCAGGCGAGACCCAGTACTTC
TRBJ2-1	TRBD2	TRBV29-1	CSVDSSGRYNEQFF	TGCAGCGTTGATAGTAGCGGGAGGTACAATGAGCAGTTCTTC
TRBJ1-1	TRBD1	TRBV12-5	CASGLGQGNTEAFF	TGTGCTAGTGGTTTGGGACAGGGGAACACTGAAGCTTTCTTT
TRBJ2-1	TRBD2	TRBV5-4	CASSQDPLEEKRDYNEQFF	TGTGCCAGCAGCCAAGATCCCCTAGAGGAGAAGCGGGATTACAATGAGCAGTTCTTC
TRBJ2-1	NA	TRBV2	CASSDDHTEQFF	TGTGCCAGCAGTGACGACCACACGGAGCAGTTCTTC
TRBJ2-7	TRBD1	TRBV6-5	CASSYLGTGQAEQYF	TGTGCCAGCAGTTACTTGGGGACGGGACAGGCGGAGCAGTACTTC
TRBJ2-7	TRBD1	TRBV5-8	CASSRGIIGTGESYEQYF	TGTGCCAGCAGCCGGGGCATCATAGGCACAGGGGAGTCCTACGAGCAGTACTTC
TRBJ2-1	NA	TRBV9	CASSVLETYNEQFF	TGTGCCAGCAGCGTTTTGGAGACCTACAATGAGCAGTTCTTC